This entry is about one T cell receptor beta chain. Its antigen remains unknown. Here immunoSEQ multiplex PCR was the method, and the copy in TCRdb shows in-frame clones only, minus some. The table includes fewer than 70,000 clones, roughly 84% detected once. This sample was taken from a study of OX40 agonist ivuxolimab in advanced cancers. Turning to the study itself: Among those enrolled, mean age was about 58 years (range about 23 to 85) and approximately 80% were male. One hepatocellular carcinoma and a couple of cutaneous melanoma patients partially responded. General study findings and limits: Undetermined was the antigen specificity of the expanded peripheral T cells. The CD4+ and CD8+ T cells in the blood had expanded clonally by week 6 at 0.1 to 3.0 mg/kg.

V shed 5 bases and J 7 bases; nucleotides not matched to a gene: 10. The CDR3 loop spans 15 amino acids. Germline lookup yields CDR1 SGHDN and CDR2 FVKESK. The TCR originated in an adult with an advanced solid tumor such as melanoma, head and neck, liver or kidney cancer. The V call is TRBV14, the J call TRBJ2-5; 10 nucleotides line up with TRBD2. Sequences were derived from CD4+ or CD8+ T cells sorted from blood, sampled in a trial of the OX40 agonist ivuxolimab. The CDR3: CASSVGLAAMGTQYF. Written as DNA, the CDR3 is TGTGCCAGCAGCGTTGGACTAGCGGCAATGGGGACCCAGTACTTC.